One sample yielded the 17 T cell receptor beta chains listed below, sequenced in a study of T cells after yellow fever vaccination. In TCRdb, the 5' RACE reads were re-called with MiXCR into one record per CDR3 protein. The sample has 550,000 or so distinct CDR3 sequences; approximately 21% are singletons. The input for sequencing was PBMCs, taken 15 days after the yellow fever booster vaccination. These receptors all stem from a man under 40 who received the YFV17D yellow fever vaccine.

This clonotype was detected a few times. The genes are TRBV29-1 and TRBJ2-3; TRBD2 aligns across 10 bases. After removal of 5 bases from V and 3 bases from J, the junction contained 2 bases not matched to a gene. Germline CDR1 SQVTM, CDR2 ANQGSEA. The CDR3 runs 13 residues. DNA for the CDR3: TGCAGCGTTTCTAGCGGGAGTACAGATACGCAGTATTTT. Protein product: CSVSSGSTDTQYF.

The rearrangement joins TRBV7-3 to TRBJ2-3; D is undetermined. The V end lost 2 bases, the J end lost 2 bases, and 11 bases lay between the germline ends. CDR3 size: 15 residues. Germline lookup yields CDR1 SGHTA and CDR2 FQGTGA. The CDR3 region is CASSLSAGYTDTQYF. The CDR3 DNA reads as TGTGCCAGCAGCTTATCGGCAGGATACACAGATACGCAGTATTTT.

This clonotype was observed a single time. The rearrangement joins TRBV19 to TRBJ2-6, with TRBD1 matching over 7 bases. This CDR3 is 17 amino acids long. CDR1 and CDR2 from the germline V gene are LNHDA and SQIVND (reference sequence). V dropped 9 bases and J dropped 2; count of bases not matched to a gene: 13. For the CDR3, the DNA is TGTGCCAGCCAAACACGGAGACAGGGAACTGGGGCCAACGTCCTGACTTTC. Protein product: CASQTRRQGTGANVLTF.

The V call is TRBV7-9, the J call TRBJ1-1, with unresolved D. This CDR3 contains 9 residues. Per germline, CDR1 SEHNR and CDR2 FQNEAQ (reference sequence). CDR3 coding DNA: TGTGCTAACGTTCCCGGAGCTTTCTTT. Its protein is CANVPGAFF.

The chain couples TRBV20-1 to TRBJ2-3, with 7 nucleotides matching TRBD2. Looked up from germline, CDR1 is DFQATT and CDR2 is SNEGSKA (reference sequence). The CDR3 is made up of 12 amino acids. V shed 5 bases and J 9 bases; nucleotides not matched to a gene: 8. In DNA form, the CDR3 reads TGCAGTGCTCCCTCGACTAGCCAGACGCAGTATTTT. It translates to CSAPSTSQTQYF.

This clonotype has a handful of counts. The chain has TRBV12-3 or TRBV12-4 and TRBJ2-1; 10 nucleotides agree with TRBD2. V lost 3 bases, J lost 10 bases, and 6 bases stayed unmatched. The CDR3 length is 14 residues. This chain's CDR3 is CASSFQLAGNEQFF. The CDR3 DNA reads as TGTGCCAGCAGTTTTCAACTAGCGGGAAACGAGCAGTTCTTC.

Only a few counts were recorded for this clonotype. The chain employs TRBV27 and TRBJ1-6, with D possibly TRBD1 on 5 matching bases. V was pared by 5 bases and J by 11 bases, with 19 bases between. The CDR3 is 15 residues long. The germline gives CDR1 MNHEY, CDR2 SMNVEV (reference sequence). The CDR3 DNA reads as TGTGCCAGCAGTACCTGGGACCCCCAAAGGACACCCCTCCACTTT. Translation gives CASSTWDPQRTPLHF.

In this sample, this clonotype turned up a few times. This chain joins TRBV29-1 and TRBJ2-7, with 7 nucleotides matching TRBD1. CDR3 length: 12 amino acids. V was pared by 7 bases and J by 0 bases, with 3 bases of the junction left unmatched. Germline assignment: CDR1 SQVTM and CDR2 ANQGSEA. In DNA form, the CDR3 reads TGCAGCGGCAGGGGGTCCTCCTACGAGCAGTACTTC. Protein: CSGRGSSYEQYF.

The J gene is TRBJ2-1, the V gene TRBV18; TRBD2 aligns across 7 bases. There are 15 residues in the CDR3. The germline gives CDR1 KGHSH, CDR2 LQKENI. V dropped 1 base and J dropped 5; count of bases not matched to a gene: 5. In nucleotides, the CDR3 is TGTGCCAGCTCACCACAGCGGGGCTCGGACAATGAGCAGTTCTTC. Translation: CASSPQRGSDNEQFF. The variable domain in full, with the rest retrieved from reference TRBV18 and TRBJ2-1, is NAGVMQNPRHLVRRRGQEARLRCSPMKGHSHVYWYRQLPEEGLKFMVYLQKENIIDESGMPKERFSAEFPKEGPSILRIQQVVRGDSAAYFCASSPQRGSDNEQFFGPGTRLTVL.

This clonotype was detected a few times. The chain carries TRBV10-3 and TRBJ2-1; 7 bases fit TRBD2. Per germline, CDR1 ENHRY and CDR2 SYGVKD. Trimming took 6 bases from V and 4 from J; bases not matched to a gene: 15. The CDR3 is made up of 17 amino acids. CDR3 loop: CAIRRTEETSIYNEQFF. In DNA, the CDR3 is TGTGCCATCAGGCGGACCGAGGAGACTAGCATATACAATGAGCAGTTCTTC.

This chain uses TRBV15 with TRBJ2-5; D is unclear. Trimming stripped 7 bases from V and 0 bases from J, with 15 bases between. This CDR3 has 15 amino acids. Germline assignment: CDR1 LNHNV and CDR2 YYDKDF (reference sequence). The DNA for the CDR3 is TGTGCCACCACCAGCGACCTATTGTACCAAGAGACCCAGTACTTC. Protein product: CATTSDLLYQETQYF.

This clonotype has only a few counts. The CDR3 bases are TGCAGTGCTAGAGGGGGGAACGGGGAGCTGTTTTTT. This codes for CSARGGNGELFF. This sequence joins TRBV20-1 and TRBJ2-2; TRBD1 or TRBD2 may be the D gene (5 bases each). V lost 1 base and J lost 7, with 7 bases in between. The germline V gene has CDR1 DFQATT and CDR2 SNEGSKA (reference sequence). The CDR3 is 12 amino acids.

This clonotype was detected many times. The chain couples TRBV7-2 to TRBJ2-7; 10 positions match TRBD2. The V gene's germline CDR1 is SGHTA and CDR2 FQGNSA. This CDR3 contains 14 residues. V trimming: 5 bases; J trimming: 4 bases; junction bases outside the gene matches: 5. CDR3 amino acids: CASSPSGRAYEQYF. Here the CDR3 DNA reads TGTGCCAGCAGCCCAAGCGGGAGGGCATACGAGCAGTACTTC.

The CDR3 coding sequence is TGTGCCAGCAGCCCTGGGACCCGGGGCACCTACAATGAGCAGTTCTTC. Translated, it gives CASSPGTRGTYNEQFF. This chain links TRBV9 with TRBJ2-1, with D possibly being TRBD1 or TRBD2 (5 bases each). The germline V gene encodes CDR1 SGDLS and CDR2 YYNGEE. The V gene lost 4 bases and the J gene lost 2 bases, with 16 bases spanning the gap. This CDR3 spans 16 amino acids.

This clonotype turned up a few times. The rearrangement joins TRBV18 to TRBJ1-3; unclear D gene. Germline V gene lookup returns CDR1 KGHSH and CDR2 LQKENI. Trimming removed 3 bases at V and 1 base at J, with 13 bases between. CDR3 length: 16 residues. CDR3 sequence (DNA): TGTGCCAGCTCACCGCCGGGTCCTACGTCTGGAAACACCATATATTTT. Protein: CASSPPGPTSGNTIYF.

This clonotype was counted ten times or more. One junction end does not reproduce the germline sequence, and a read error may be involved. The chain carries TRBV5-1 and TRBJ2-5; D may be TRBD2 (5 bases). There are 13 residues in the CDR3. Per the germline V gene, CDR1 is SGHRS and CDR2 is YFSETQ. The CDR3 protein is CASSLARQETQYF. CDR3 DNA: TGTGCCAGCAGCTTAGCGCGACAAGAGACCCAGTACTTC. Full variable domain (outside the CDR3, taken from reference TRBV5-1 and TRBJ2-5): KAGVTQTPRYLIKTRGQQVTLSCSPISGHRSVSWYQQTPGQGLQFLFEYFSETQRNKGNFPGRFSGRQFSNSRSEMNVSTLELGDSALYLCASSLARQETQYFGPGTRLLVL.

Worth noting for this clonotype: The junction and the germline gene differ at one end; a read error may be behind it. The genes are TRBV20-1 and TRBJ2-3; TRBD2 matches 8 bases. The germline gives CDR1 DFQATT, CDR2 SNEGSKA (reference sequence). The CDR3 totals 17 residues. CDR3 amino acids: CCATPPWTGGVTDTQYF. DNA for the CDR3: TGCTGTGCTACCCCTCCCTGGACGGGAGGGGTCACAGATACGCAGTATTTT.